Listed below are T cell receptor beta chains from one sample, sequenced in a study of graft-versus-host responses after intestinal transplantation. Some clones are missing from TCRdb's copy, which holds only in-frame ones; the method was immunoSEQ multiplex PCR. The sample lists 35,000 to 45,000 clones; under 90% were seen once. The specimen was PBMCs, collected almost 270 days after transplant. These receptors came from a human patient who received an intestinal transplant, so some T cells may come from the graft donor. The CDR3 runs from the conserved cysteine through the conserved F or W. D genes are given only for firm matches. Size is stated for part of the rows, as once, few or many counts, or as a class when the clone is expanded.

J	V	D	size	CDR3	DNA
TRBJ2-5	TRBV6-6	-	-	CASSSRNGETQYF	TGTGCCAGCAGTTCCCGAAACGGGGAGACCCAGTACTTC
TRBJ2-1	TRBV27	TRBD1	-	CASRGQGSYNEQFF	TGTGCCAGCAGGGGACAGGGCTCCTACAATGAGCAGTTCTTC
TRBJ1-5	TRBV5-8	-	-	CASSTRTGDQPQHF	TGTGCCAGCAGCACAAGGACTGGGGATCAGCCCCAGCATTTT
TRBJ2-1	TRBV4-1	-	-	CASRQQGPYNEQFF	TGCGCCAGCCGTCAACAGGGCCCCTACAATGAGCAGTTCTTC
TRBJ2-7	TRBV5-5	-	-	CASSLDLFGEQYF	TGTGCCAGCAGCTTGGACCTCTTCGGCGAGCAGTACTTC
TRBJ2-5	TRBV29-1	-	-	CSVNVETQYF	TGCAGCGTTAACGTGGAGACCCAGTACTTC
TRBJ2-3	TRBV10-1	-	-	CASNRDSTDTQYF	TGCGCCAGCAATCGGGATTCCACAGATACGCAGTATTTT
TRBJ2-3	TRBV27	-	-	CASSQLSGTDTQYF	TGTGCCAGCAGCCAGTTGAGCGGCACAGATACGCAGTATTTT
TRBJ2-3	TRBV15	-	-	CATSRMGWPTVPTDTQYF	TGTGCCACCAGCAGGATGGGTTGGCCCACTGTCCCCACAGATACGCAGTATTTT
TRBJ1-1	TRBV6-6	-	-	CASAGNTEAFF	TGTGCCAGCGCTGGGAACACTGAAGCTTTCTTT
TRBJ1-6	TRBV6-1	-	-	CASSLPVTGNSPLHF	TGTGCCAGCAGCCTCCCAGTAACGGGCAATTCACCCCTCCACTTT
TRBJ2-3	TRBV15	TRBD2	few	CATSRDSGGADTQYF	TGTGCCACCAGCAGAGATAGCGGGGGGGCAGATACGCAGTATTTT
TRBJ2-3	TRBV10-2	TRBD1	-	CASSAAGTGASTDTQYF	TGCGCCAGCAGTGCCGCAGGGACAGGCGCTAGCACAGATACGCAGTATTTT
TRBJ2-3	TRBV29-1	TRBD1	-	CSVVDRVDGDTQYF	TGCAGCGTTGTGGACAGGGTGGATGGTGATACGCAGTATTTT
TRBJ2-7	TRBV2	TRBD1	-	CASRTAGGRQYF	TGTGCCAGCAGAACAGCAGGGGGCCGGCAGTACTTC
TRBJ1-1	TRBV4-1	-	-	CASSQVIDIGDPEAFF	TGCGCCAGCAGCCAAGTAATCGACATTGGGGACCCTGAAGCTTTCTTT
TRBJ2-7	TRBV27	TRBD2	-	CASSELAGGRYEQYF	TGTGCCAGCAGTGAACTAGCGGGGGGGCGGTACGAGCAGTACTTC
TRBJ1-4	TRBV4-1	-	-	CASGRTDEKLFF	TGCGCCAGCGGGAGGACAGATGAAAAACTGTTTTTT
TRBJ2-3	TRBV7-2	TRBD2	-	CASSFSGGRTDTQYF	TGTGCCAGCAGCTTTAGCGGGGGGCGCACAGATACGCAGTATTTT
TRBJ2-7	TRBV6-5	-	-	CASSKAYEQYF	TGTGCCAGCAGTAAAGCCTACGAGCAGTACTTC
TRBJ1-2	TRBV6-5	-	-	CASSRERNYGYTF	TGTGCCAGCTCGAGGGAAAGAAACTATGGCTACACCTTC
TRBJ1-2	TRBV29-1	-	-	CSVLRGSNYGYTF	TGCAGCGTTCTCAGAGGGAGCAACTATGGCTACACCTTC
TRBJ1-1	TRBV2	TRBD1	-	CARPGGPNTEAFF	TGTGCCAGACCAGGGGGTCCGAACACTGAAGCTTTCTTT
TRBJ2-6	TRBV7-3	-	-	CASSLTAEQINSGANVLTF	TGTGCCAGCAGCTTAACCGCTGAGCAGATAAACTCTGGGGCCAACGTCCTGACTTTC
TRBJ2-1	TRBV9	-	-	CASSTTELGEQFF	TGTGCCAGCAGCACGACTGAGCTGGGTGAGCAGTTCTTC
TRBJ2-1	TRBV14	-	few	CASSFRQYNEQFF	TGTGCCAGCAGTTTCCGACAGTACAATGAGCAGTTCTTC
TRBJ1-3	TRBV13	-	-	CASSLPLSGNTIYF	TGTGCCAGCAGCTTACCGCTCTCTGGAAACACCATATATTTT
TRBJ1-1	TRBV20-1	-	-	CSVKTGTSAFF	TGCAGTGTCAAGACCGGGACATCAGCTTTCTTT
TRBJ2-7	TRBV19	-	-	CASKSVTKARAGPGFYEQYF	TGTGCCAGTAAGTCTGTTACCAAGGCCCGTGCCGGCCCAGGGTTCTACGAGCAGTACTTC
TRBJ2-5	TRBV7-6	-	once	CASSRRGGYQETQYF	TGTGCCAGCAGCCGCAGGGGGGGGTACCAAGAGACCCAGTACTTC
TRBJ1-1	TRBV9	TRBD1	-	CASSDGTGELGNTEAFF	TGTGCCAGCAGCGACGGGACAGGCGAACTGGGGAACACTGAAGCTTTCTTT
TRBJ2-2	TRBV18	-	once	CASSPRVSGELFF	TGTGCCAGCTCACCGAGGGTGTCCGGGGAGCTGTTTTTT
TRBJ2-7	TRBV7-2	-	-	CASSSYREEGYEQYF	TGTGCCAGCAGCTCGTACAGGGAGGAGGGCTACGAGCAGTACTTC
TRBJ2-5	TRBV4-1	-	-	CASSQDGRTETQYF	TGCGCCAGCAGCCAAGACGGAAGGACTGAGACCCAGTACTTC
TRBJ2-1	TRBV9	TRBD1	-	CASSVWTGDNEQFF	TGTGCCAGCAGCGTCTGGACAGGGGACAATGAGCAGTTCTTC
TRBJ1-1	TRBV5-1	TRBD1	-	CASSSGTGAEAFF	TGCGCCAGCAGCTCCGGGACAGGCGCTGAAGCTTTCTTT
TRBJ2-1	TRBV11-2	TRBD2	-	CASSFSGPYNEQFF	TGTGCCAGCAGCTTTAGCGGGCCCTACAATGAGCAGTTCTTC
TRBJ2-7	TRBV20-1	-	-	CPVPDPPEQYF	TGCCCAGTTCCAGACCCGCCCGAGCAGTACTTC
TRBJ2-1	TRBV7-9	TRBD1	-	CASSLYRGSYNEQFF	TGTGCCAGCAGCTTATACAGGGGTTCCTACAATGAGCAGTTCTTC
TRBJ1-2	TRBV21-1	-	-	CASSKRGGEGYTF	TGTGCCAGCAGCAAAAGAGGTGGGGAGGGCTACACCTTC
TRBJ2-1	TRBV10-2	-	-	CASSGTLGGSYNEQFF	TGCGCCAGCAGTGGTACCCTGGGGGGCTCCTACAATGAGCAGTTCTTC
TRBJ1-6	TRBV10-1	-	-	CASSGTGPNSPLHF	TGCGCCAGCAGTGGGACGGGACCTAATTCACCCCTCCACTTT
TRBJ2-7	TRBV6-5	TRBD2	-	CASSSIAGEGYEQYF	TGTGCCAGCAGTTCCATAGCGGGGGAAGGCTACGAGCAGTACTTC
TRBJ2-5	TRBV10-3	TRBD1	-	CAITSGTGETQYF	TGTGCCATCACCTCCGGGACAGGAGAGACCCAGTACTTC
TRBJ2-2	TRBV7-2	-	-	CASSLMARSGELFF	TGTGCCAGCAGCTTAATGGCTAGATCAGGAGAGCTGTTTTTT
TRBJ1-2	TRBV11-3	-	-	CASSLTRTGKDGYTF	TGTGCCAGCAGCTTAACCCGAACAGGGAAGGATGGCTACACCTTC